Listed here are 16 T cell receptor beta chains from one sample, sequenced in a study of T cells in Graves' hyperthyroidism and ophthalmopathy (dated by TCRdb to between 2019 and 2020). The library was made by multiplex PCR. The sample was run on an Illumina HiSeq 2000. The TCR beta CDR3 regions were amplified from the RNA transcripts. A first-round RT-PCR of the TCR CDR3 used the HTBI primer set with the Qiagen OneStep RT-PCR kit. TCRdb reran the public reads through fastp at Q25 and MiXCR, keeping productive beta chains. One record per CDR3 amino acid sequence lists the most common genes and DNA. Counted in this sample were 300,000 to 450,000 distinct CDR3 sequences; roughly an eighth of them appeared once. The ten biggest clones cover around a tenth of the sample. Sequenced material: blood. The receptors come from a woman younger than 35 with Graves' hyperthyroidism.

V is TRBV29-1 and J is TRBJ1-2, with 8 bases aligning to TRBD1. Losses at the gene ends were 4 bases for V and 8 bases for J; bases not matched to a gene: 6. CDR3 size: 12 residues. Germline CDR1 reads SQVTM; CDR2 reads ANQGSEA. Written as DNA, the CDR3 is TGCAGCGTTGCCAGGGGGCCCCTAGGCTACACCTTC. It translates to CSVARGPLGYTF.

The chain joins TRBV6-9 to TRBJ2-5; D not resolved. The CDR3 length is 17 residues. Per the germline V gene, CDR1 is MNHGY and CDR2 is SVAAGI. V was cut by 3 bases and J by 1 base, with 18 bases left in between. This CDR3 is CASSYPVGLGRQETQYF. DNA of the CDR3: TGTGCCAGCAGTTACCCGGTGGGCCTTGGGCGCCAAGAGACCCAGTACTTC.

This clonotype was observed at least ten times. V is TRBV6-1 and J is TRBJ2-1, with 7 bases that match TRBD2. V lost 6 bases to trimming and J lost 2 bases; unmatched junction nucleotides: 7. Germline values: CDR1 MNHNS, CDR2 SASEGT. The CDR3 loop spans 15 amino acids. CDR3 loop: CASRYTGGPYNEQFF. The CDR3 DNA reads TGTGCCAGCAGGTATACGGGGGGACCCTACAATGAGCAGTTCTTC.

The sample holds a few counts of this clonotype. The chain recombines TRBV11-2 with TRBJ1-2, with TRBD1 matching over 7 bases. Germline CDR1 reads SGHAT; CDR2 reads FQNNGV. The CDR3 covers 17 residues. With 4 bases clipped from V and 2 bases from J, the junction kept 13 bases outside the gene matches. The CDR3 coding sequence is TGTGCCAGCAGCTCGTCCGGGACAGATTTCGCCAACTATGGCTACACCTTC. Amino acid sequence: CASSSSGTDFANYGYTF.

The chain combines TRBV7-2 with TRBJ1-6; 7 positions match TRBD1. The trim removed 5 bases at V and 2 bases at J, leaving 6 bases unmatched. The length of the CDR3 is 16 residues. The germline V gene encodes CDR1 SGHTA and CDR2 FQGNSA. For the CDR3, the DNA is TGTGCCAGCAGCGCGCCTAGGGGGCCCTATAATTCACCCCTCCACTTT. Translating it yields CASSAPRGPYNSPLHF.

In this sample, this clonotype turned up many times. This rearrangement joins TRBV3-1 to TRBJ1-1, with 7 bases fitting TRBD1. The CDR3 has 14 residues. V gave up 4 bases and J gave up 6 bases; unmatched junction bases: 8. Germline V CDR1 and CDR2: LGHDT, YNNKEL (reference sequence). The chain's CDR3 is CASSPTDRVPEAFF. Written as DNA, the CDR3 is TGTGCCAGCAGCCCAACCGACAGGGTTCCTGAAGCTTTCTTT.

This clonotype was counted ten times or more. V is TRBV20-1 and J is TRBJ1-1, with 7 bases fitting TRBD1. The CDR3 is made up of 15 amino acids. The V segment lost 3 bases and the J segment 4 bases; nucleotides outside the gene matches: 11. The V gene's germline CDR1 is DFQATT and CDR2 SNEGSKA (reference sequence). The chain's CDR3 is CSARAASGGGTEAFF. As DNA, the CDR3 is TGCAGTGCTAGGGCAGCTTCAGGGGGAGGCACTGAAGCTTTCTTT.

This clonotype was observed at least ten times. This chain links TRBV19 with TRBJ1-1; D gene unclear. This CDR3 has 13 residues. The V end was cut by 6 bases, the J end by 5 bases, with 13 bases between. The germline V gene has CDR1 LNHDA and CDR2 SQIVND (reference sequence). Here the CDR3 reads CASRLALDTEAFF. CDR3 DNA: TGTGCCAGTAGACTCGCACTAGATACTGAAGCTTTCTTT. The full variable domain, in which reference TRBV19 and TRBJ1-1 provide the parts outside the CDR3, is DGGITQSPKYLFRKEGQNVTLSCEQNLNHDAMYWYRQDPGQGLRLIYYSQIVNDFQKGDIAEGYSVSREKKESFPLTVTSAQKNPTAFYLCASRLALDTEAFFGQGTRLTVV.

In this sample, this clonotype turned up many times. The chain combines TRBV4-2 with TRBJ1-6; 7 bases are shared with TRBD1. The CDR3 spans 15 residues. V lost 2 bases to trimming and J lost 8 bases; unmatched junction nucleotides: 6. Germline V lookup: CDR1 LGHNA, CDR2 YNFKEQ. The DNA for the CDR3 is TGTGCCAGCAGCCAACGAGGGACAGTTGATTCACCCCTCCACTTT. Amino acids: CASSQRGTVDSPLHF.

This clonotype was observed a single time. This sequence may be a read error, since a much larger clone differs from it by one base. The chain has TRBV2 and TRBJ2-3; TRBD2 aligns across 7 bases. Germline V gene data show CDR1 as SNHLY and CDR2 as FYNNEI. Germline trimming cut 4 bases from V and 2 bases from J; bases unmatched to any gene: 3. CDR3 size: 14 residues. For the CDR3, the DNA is TGTGCCAGCAGTGCGGGACTAAACACAGATACGCAGTATTTT. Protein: CASSAGLNTDTQYF.

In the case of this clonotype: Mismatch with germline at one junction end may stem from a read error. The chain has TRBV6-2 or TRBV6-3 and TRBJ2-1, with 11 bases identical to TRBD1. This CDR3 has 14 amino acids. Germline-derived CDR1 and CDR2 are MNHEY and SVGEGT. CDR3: CASSQDRGPNGQFF. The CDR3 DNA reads TGTGCCAGCAGTCAGGACAGGGGGCCCAATGGGCAGTTCTTC.

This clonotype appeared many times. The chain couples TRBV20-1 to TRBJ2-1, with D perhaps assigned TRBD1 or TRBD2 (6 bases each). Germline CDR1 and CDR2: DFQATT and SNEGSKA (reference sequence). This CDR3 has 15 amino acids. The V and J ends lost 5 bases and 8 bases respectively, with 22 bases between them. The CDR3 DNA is TGCAGTGCTCCCCTCGGGTGGGGGGCGGAAGATGAGCAGTTCTTC. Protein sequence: CSAPLGWGAEDEQFF.

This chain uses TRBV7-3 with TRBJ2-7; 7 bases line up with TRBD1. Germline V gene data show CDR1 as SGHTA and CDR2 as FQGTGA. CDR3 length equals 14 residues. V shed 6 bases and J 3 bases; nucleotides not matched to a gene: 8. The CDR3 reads CASRRSGTVYEQYF. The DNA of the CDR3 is TGTGCCAGCAGGCGTTCCGGGACAGTCTACGAGCAGTACTTC. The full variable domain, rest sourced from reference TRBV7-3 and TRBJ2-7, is GAGVSQTPSNKVTEKGKYVELRCDPISGHTALYWYRQSLGQGPEFLIYFQGTGAADDSGLPNDRFFAVRPEGSVSTLKIQRTERGDSAVYLCASRRSGTVYEQYFGPGTRLTVT.

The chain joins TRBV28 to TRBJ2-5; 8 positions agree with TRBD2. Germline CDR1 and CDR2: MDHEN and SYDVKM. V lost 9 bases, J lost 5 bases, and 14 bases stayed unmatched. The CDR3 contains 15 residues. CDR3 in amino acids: CASRRGGGAGETQYF. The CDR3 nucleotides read TGTGCCAGTCGCCGGGGGGGGGGGGCTGGGGAGACCCAGTACTTC.

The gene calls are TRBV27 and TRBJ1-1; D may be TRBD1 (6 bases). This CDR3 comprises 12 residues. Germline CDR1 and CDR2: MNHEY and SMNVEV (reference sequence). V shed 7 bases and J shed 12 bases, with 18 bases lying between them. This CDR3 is CASIGGGFRTFF. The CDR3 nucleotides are TGTGCCAGCATTGGGGGCGGCTTCAGGACTTTCTTT.

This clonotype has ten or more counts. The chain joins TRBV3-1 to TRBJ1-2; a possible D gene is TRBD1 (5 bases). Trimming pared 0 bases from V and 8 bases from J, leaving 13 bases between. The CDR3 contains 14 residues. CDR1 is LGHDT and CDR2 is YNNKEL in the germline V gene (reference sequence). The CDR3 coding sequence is TGTGCCAGCAGCCAAGACAGTTGGGGACGAGGCTACACCTTC. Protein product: CASSQDSWGRGYTF.